This TCR beta chain was recorded in a study of blood T cell repertoires in COVID-19. Study-wide background: Samples representing acute and convalescent COVID-19 were sourced from the United States, Italy and Spain. PBMCs, B-cell-depleted T cells, or T cells were the source of the cDNA or gDNA that made up the material.

CDR1 and CDR2 from the germline V gene are WNHNN and SYGVQD (reference sequence). V was clipped by 0 bases and J by 3 bases, with 10 bases between them. The CDR3 is made up of 15 amino acids. Measured with immunoSEQ multiplex PCR; TCRdb has only the in-frame clones, and not every one. Of 400,000 to 450,000 clones listed, around 91% were seen once; the top ten hold approximately 0.55%. Residents of approximately 25 US areas, aged about 18 to 95 years, made up the participants. Symptom resolution, clearance, or two negative PCRs marked donors in Cohort 3 as recovered. The sequencing input was PBMCs or T cells enriched from blood (not recorded which). This sequence joins TRBV10-1 and TRBJ2-3; D possibly corresponds to TRBD2 (5 bases). The TCR was taken from a man aged 18 to 29 who had recovered from COVID-19. The CDR3 protein is CASSESVGVTDTQYF. In DNA, the CDR3 is TGCGCCAGCAGTGAGTCGGTGGGAGTGACAGATACGCAGTATTTT.